This record concerns one TCR beta chain sequence. The antigen remains unidentified. The entry originates in a study of cytomegalovirus exposure and HLA in healthy donors. PCR employed 60 Vbeta and 13 Jbeta primers. Repertoires were generated with immunoSEQ multiplex PCR, while TCRdb's copy carries only in-frame clones and drops some. The table shows approximately 79,000 clones, with around 81% occurring only once. Whole-study results and caveats: For TCR beta chains, V- and J-gene trimming was later linked to a missense DCLRE1C variant.

The receptor's source is a male donor in good health and CMV-seropositive. Sequenced sample: PBMCs.

The CDR3 DNA follows: TGTGCCAGCAGCATAACCGGGACAGGGCTCACCGGGGAGCTGTTTTTT. Protein: CASSITGTGLTGELFF. The chain couples TRBV9 to TRBJ2-2, with 9 bases lining up with TRBD1. The germline V gene has CDR1 SGDLS and CDR2 YYNGEE. The CDR3 is 16 amino acids. The junction had 8 bases not matched to a gene; V was cut back by 4 bases and J by 4 bases.